This TCR beta chain was captured in a study of radiation and T cells in renal cell carcinoma. Time point specified: blood 4 weeks post-SBRT, at nephrectomy. Treatment reported: 15 Gy SBRT to primary tumor, nephrectomy 4 weeks later. After SBRT, blood was collected at 2 and 4 weeks, plus baseline. Clear cell pathology was present in this patient's renal cell carcinoma. This CDR3 has 16 amino acids. Germline V gene lookup returns CDR1 MNHEY and CDR2 SVGAGI. Losses at the gene ends were 2 bases for V and 9 bases for J; bases not matched to a gene: 9. Only in-frame clones appear in the TCRdb table, and some are missing; sequencing was by immunoSEQ multiplex PCR. Seen here are 97,000 or so clones, 75% to 85% observed once, and the top ten hold roughly 7.9%.

The receptor was derived from a man aged 60 to 75 with renal cell carcinoma. The source material was blood, sampled from a patient whose treatment included radiotherapy and nephrectomy. J is TRBJ2-1 and V is TRBV6-5; 11 nucleotides line up with TRBD2. As DNA, the CDR3 is TGTGCCAGCAGTTACCAAACTAGCGGGAGAGCGGGTGAGCAGTTCTTC. This sequence encodes CASSYQTSGRAGEQFF.